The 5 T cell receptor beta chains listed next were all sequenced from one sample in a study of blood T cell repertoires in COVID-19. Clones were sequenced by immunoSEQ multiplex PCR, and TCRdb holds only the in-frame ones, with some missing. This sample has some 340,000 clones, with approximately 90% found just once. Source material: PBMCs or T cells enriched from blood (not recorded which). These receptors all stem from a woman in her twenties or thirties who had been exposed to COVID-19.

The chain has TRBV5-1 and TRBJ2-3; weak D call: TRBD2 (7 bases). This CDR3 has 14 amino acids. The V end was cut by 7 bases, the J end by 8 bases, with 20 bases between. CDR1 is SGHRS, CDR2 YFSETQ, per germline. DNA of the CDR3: TGCGCCAGCGAAGAGGGCGGGGGCTCCGGTACGCAGTATTTT. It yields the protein CASEEGGGSGTQYF.

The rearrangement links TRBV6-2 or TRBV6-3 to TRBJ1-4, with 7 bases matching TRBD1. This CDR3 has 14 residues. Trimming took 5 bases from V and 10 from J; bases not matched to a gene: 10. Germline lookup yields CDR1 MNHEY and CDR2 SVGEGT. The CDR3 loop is CASSPGTDKRKLFF. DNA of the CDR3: TGTGCCAGCAGTCCCGGGACAGATAAGCGAAAACTGTTTTTT.

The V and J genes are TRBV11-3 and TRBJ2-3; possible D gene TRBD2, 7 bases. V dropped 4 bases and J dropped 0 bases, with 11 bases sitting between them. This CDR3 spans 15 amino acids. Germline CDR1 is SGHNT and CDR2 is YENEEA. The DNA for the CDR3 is TGTGCCAGCAGCTCGGGGGGCTCTAGCACAGATACGCAGTATTTT. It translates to CASSSGGSSTDTQYF.

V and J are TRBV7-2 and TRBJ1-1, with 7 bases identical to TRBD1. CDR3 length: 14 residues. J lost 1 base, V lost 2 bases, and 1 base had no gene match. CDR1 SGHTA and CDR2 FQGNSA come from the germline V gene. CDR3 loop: CASSLQGGNTEAFF. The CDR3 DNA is TGTGCCAGCAGCTTACAGGGGGGGAACACTGAAGCTTTCTTT.

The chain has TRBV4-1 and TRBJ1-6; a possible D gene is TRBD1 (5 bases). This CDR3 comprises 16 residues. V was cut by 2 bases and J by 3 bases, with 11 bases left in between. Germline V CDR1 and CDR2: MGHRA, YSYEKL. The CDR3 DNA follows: TGCGCCAGCAGCCAAACAGCAGGGTTCTATAATTCACCCCTCCACTTT. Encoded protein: CASSQTAGFYNSPLHF.